This T cell receptor beta chain appears in the sequencing data of a study of spatial heterogeneity in lung cancer. Time point defined: sample taken at primary tumor resection. Material for sequencing was whole RNA from tumor, nontumor lung or frozen PBMC, left unsorted. This clonotype rates as medium-sized (0.01 to 0.1%). Antigen: not known. TCRdb re-analysed the 5' RACE reads in MiXCR, keeping a single row per CDR3 protein. This sample carries just over 25,000 distinct CDR3 sequences, 9.5% to 15% of them seen once, and the ten largest clones take about 25%. With 3 bases removed from V and 5 bases from J, the gap between germline ends came to 32 bases. The CDR3 has 22 amino acids. Study-wide results and limits: Compared with follow-up, resection was when ubiquitous expanded tumor TCRs appeared in blood more.

The source material was PBMCs, sampled at surgery. The sequence was obtained from a female donor with early-stage non-small cell lung cancer. The V call is TRBV12-3 or TRBV12-4, the J call TRBJ2-6; no reliable D call. This CDR3 reads CASSLVFRVYMAQQDRANVLTF. The CDR3 bases are TGTGCCAGCAGTTTGGTATTTCGGGTTTATATGGCCCAGCAAGATAGGGCCAACGTCCTGACTTTC.